The TCR beta chain under discussion was sequenced for a study of monozygotic twins with cystic fibrosis. For the study at large: Library input was about 3 micrograms of fragmented DNA, with 15 PCR cycles.

Note on this clone: The antigen is unknown.

Some clones are missing from TCRdb's copy, which holds only in-frame ones; the method was immunoSEQ multiplex PCR. The table lists 34,000 or so clones, around 90% of them singletons. Germline lookup yields CDR1 WNHNN and CDR2 SYGVQD (reference sequence). The CDR3 is 16 amino acids. With 3 bases clipped from V and 6 bases from J, the junction kept 7 bases outside the gene matches. Study-wide results and limits: Clonality was generally low (median about 0.0097), higher in the most severe patients.

V gene TRBV10-1 combines with J gene TRBJ2-2; 10 bases fit TRBD1. Input material: blood. The clonotype was recovered from a boy aged 2 to 10 with cystic fibrosis. CDR3 sequence: CASSEAGTGEAGELFF. CDR3 DNA: TGCGCCAGCAGTGAAGCCGGGACAGGGGAGGCCGGGGAGCTGTTTTTT.